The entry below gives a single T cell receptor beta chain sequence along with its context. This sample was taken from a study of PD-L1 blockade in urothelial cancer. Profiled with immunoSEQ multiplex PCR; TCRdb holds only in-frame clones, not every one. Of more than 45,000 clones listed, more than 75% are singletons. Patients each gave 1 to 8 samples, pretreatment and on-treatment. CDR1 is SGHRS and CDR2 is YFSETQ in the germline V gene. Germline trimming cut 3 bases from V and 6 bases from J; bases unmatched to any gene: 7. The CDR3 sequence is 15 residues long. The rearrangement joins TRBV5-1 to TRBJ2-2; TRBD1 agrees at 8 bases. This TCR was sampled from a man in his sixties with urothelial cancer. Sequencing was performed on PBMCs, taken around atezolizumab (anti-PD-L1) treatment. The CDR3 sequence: CASSSGQGRAGELFF. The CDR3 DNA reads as TGCGCCAGCAGCTCAGGACAGGGACGGGCCGGGGAGCTGTTTTTT.